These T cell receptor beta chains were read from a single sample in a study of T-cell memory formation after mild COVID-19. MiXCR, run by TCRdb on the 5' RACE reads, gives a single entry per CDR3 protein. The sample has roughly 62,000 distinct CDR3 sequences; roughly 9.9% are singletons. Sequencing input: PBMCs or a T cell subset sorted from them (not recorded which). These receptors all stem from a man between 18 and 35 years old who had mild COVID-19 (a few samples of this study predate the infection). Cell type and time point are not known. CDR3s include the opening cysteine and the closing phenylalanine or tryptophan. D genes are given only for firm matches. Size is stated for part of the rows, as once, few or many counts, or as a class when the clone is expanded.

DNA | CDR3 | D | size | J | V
TGTGCCAGCAGTTCCCGGACTAGCGGGGGGAATGAGCAGTTCTTC | CASSSRTSGGNEQFF | TRBD2 | few | TRBJ2-1 | TRBV6-2/TRBV6-3
TGTGCCAGCAGTTTAAGGACTACGTACGAGCAGTACTTC | CASSLRTTYEQYF | - | - | TRBJ2-7 | TRBV27
TGTGCCAGCAAAAGAAGTCCGGGGGTCGGCGCCGGGGAGCTGTTTTTT | CASKRSPGVGAGELFF | - | few | TRBJ2-2 | TRBV3-1
TGTGCCAGCGCCCCGGACGGGATTGGGGCCAACGTCCTGACTTTC | CASAPDGIGANVLTF | - | - | TRBJ2-6 | TRBV11-2
TGTGCCAGCAGCCAAGGCCCTGGGGCGGATTCACCCCTCCACTTT | CASSQGPGADSPLHF | - | few | TRBJ1-6 | TRBV3-1
TGTGCCAGCAGTGAACAGGGTGGGAACGAGCAGTACTTC | CASSEQGGNEQYF | - | few | TRBJ2-7 | TRBV2
TGTGCCATCAGTGATCGGCCAGATACGCAGTATTTT | CAISDRPDTQYF | - | few | TRBJ2-3 | TRBV10-3
TGTGCCAGCAGCTTAGCCGCGGGGACAGGGCCCAATTCACCCCTCCACTTT | CASSLAAGTGPNSPLHF | TRBD1 | few | TRBJ1-6 | TRBV7-9
TGTGCCAGCAGCCCCCGTTACGAGCAGTACTTC | CASSPRYEQYF | - | - | TRBJ2-7 | TRBV7-2
TGTGCCAGCAAAGGAACTAGCGGGGGTAACACCGGGGAGCTGTTTTTT | CASKGTSGGNTGELFF | TRBD2 | many | TRBJ2-2 | TRBV6-5
TGTGCCAGCAGCTTAGGACGCGGCGGGGAGCTGTTTTTT | CASSLGRGGELFF | - | many | TRBJ2-2 | TRBV7-6
TGTGCCAGCAGTTCTGTCGAGCCCACTCCCTACGAGCAGTACTTC | CASSSVEPTPYEQYF | - | few | TRBJ2-7 | TRBV28
TGCAGCGTTGAAAGGGACAGGGGAGATACGCAGTATTTT | CSVERDRGDTQYF | TRBD1 | - | TRBJ2-3 | TRBV29-1
TGCGCCAGCAGCCAAGTCGGAGGGGTCCTCCACTTT | CASSQVGGVLHF | - | few | TRBJ1-6 | TRBV4-3
TGTGCCACCAGTGAAGAACCTTACGAGCAGTACTTC | CATSEEPYEQYF | - | - | TRBJ2-7 | TRBV24-1
TGTGCCAGCAGCTTAGTGGCGGCAGGGGATCAGCCCCAGCATTTT | CASSLVAAGDQPQHF | - | many | TRBJ1-5 | TRBV7-2
TGTGCCAGCCAGACAGACCTGAATCAGCCCCAGCATTTT | CASQTDLNQPQHF | - | few | TRBJ1-5 | TRBV7-2
TGCGCCAGCAGCATAACCTTAGCGGGGGGCAGCTCCTACGAGCAGTACTTC | CASSITLAGGSSYEQYF | TRBD2 | few | TRBJ2-7 | TRBV5-1